The 9 T cell receptor beta chains listed next were all sequenced from one sample in a study of blood T cells in healthy people across ages. The use of a sample-barcoded 5' primer and a J-beta primer mix characterized a second PCR of about 6 to 12 cycles. In TCRdb, the 5' RACE reads were re-called with MiXCR into one record per CDR3 protein. Here the sample spans over a million distinct CDR3 sequences, 59% being singletons. Sequenced: blood. These receptors were obtained from a man younger than 35 in good health.

This chain joins TRBV24-1 and TRBJ2-2; 7 nucleotides line up with TRBD2. With V trimmed by 3 bases and J by 4 bases, 7 bases remained unmatched. Germline CDR1 is KGHDR and CDR2 is SFDVKD. The CDR3 sequence is 16 residues long. The CDR3 loop is CATSDPSGEGTGELFF. CDR3 nucleotide sequence: TGTGCCACCAGTGATCCATCCGGGGAGGGCACCGGGGAGCTGTTTTTT.

This clonotype was seen only a few times. This chain links TRBV20-1 with TRBJ2-1; D may be TRBD1 (6 bases). Germline V gene lookup returns CDR1 DFQATT and CDR2 SNEGSKA (reference sequence). The CDR3 length is 11 residues. V was trimmed by 5 bases and J by 8 bases, leaving 10 bases between them. CDR3 loop: CSAQNRDEQFF. The CDR3 bases are TGCAGTGCTCAAAACAGGGATGAGCAGTTCTTC.

V usage is TRBV6-1 and J usage is TRBJ2-7; 9 bases are shared with TRBD2. The J call may not be correct, given that the DNA end is closer to TRBJ2-5. The CDR3 spans 19 residues. CDR1 is MNHNS, CDR2 SASEGT, per germline. CDR3: CASSEKGPGSGGYQETQYF. DNA of the CDR3: TGTGCCAGCAGTGAAAAGGGCCCTGGGAGCGGGGGGTACCAAGAGACCCAGTACTTC.

CDR3 nucleotides: TGTGCCAGCAGCCAAGATATATTCGATGAGCAGTTCTTC. Amino acid sequence: CASSQDIFDEQFF. The chain recombines TRBV3-1 with TRBJ2-1; D remains ambiguous. Germline V gene lookup returns CDR1 LGHDT and CDR2 YNNKEL (reference sequence). The CDR3 sequence is 13 residues long. V was shortened by 0 bases and J by 8 bases, with 8 bases between the two germline ends.

The V call is TRBV5-1, the J call TRBJ1-2; maybe TRBD1 (6 bases). Trimming shortened V by 4 bases and J by 8 bases, and 18 bases separated the two germline ends. Germline V lookup: CDR1 SGHRS, CDR2 YFSETQ. This CDR3 has 14 amino acids. The CDR3 region is CASSPLGARGGYTF. CDR3 in DNA: TGCGCCAGCAGCCCCCTTGGGGCCAGGGGAGGCTACACCTTC.

This chain connects TRBV7-9 to TRBJ2-1; D is unresolved. Germline CDR1 reads SEHNR; CDR2 reads FQNEAQ (reference sequence). Trimming cost V 5 bases and J 4 bases, with 18 bases left between them. The CDR3 totals 16 residues. The CDR3 sequence: CASSMDPGQEYNEQFF. The CDR3 DNA reads as TGTGCCAGCAGCATGGACCCGGGCCAGGAGTACAATGAGCAGTTCTTC.

The chain employs TRBV7-2 and TRBJ2-7, with 16 bases fitting TRBD2. Looked up from germline, CDR1 is SGHTA and CDR2 is FQGNSA. Losses at the gene ends were 6 bases for V and 0 bases for J; bases not matched to a gene: 11. The CDR3 loop spans 19 amino acids. CDR3: CASSSAGTSGRAVSYEQYF. In DNA, the CDR3 is TGTGCCAGCAGTTCAGCCGGGACTAGCGGGAGGGCCGTCTCCTACGAGCAGTACTTC.

This clonotype occurred once. The chain has TRBV11-2 and TRBJ1-1, with TRBD1 identical over 7 bases. The trim removed 5 bases at V and 6 bases at J, leaving 6 bases unmatched. The CDR3 contains 13 residues. CDR1 and CDR2 from the germline V gene are SGHAT and FQNNGV. The CDR3, as DNA: TGTGCCAGCAGCGGGAACAGGGGAGCTGAAGCTTTCTTT. Its translation: CASSGNRGAEAFF.

The sample holds a few counts of this clonotype. This chain uses TRBV20-1 with TRBJ2-7, with 7 nucleotides matching TRBD2. Germline V gene data show CDR1 as DFQATT and CDR2 as SNEGSKA (reference sequence). The CDR3 length is 13 residues. The V and J ends lost 2 bases and 4 bases, in that order; junction bases with no gene match: 5. The CDR3 DNA is TGCAGTGCTAGACGGGCGGGAGTTTACGAGCAGTACTTC. It encodes CSARRAGVYEQYF.